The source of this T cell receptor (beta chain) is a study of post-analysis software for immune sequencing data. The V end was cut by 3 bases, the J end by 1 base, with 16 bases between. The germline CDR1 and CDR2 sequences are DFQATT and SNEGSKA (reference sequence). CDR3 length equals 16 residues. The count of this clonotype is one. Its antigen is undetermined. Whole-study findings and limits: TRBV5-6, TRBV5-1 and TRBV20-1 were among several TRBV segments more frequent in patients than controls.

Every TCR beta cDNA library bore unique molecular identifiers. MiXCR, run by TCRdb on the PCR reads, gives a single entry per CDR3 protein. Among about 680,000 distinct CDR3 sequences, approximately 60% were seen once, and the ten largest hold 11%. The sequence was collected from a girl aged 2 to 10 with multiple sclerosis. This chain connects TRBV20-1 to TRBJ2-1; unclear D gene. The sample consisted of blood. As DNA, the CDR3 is TGCAGTGCTAGCGGCCTCGACAAAACATCCTACAATGAGCAGTTCTTC. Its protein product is CSASGLDKTSYNEQFF.